Here is one T cell receptor (beta chain) with its context. Its antigen target is currently unknown. No base qualities exist here, and no much larger clone lies one base off it. These data originate in a study of cytomegalovirus exposure and HLA in healthy donors (dated by TCRdb to about 2017). Background on the whole study: An earlier analysis of approximately 640 of the donors reported more than 250 Gb of sequence data and about 100 million unique TCR beta sequences from about 200 million T cells. Roughly 300 gigabases of sequencing data and tens of millions of unique TCR sequences made up an early release that covered 640 HLA-typed donors. All discovery cohort repertoires had been generated on a single sequencing platform. To predict cytomegalovirus infection status, the study combined high-throughput TCR immunosequencing, statistical association of individual TCRs with disease status, and machine learning. Both class I and class II loci were covered by HLA typing, at four-digit resolution. Of the approximately 400 genotyped donors, about 80% fell in the genetic ancestry cluster associated with self-reported Caucasian donors. In a later genetic analysis, genome-wide SNP genotypes for about three fifths of the roughly 670 donors were used, and that subset was treated as a discovery cohort. Because of strong linkage in the cohort, roughly five DR-DQ haplotypes were treated as single units for association and clustering. The study used immunosequencing to profile the T cell repertoires of more than 650 subjects and linked those repertoires to cytomegalovirus serostatus. The study aimed to test whether signatures of past pathogen exposure could be identified by cataloging public T cell receptors. Rather than using new phenotypic data, the later analysis identified candidate immune exposures from TCR beta sequences and from how often those sequences occurred across donors. Across around 400 genotyped donors of the cohort, an average of roughly 250,000 unique TCR beta nucleotide sequences per donor were sequenced, and approximately 19% of those sequences were non-productive. An earlier analysis of approximately 580 of the donors used high-throughput TCR beta sequencing to judge whether each TCR beta V gene segment behaved as functional or pseudogenic. Donor age, sex, ethnicity and CMV serostatus were collected together with the repertoire data. In addition to the first cohort of around 670 subjects, a separate validation cohort of 120 different subjects was used. To study patterns of TCR occurrence, a later analysis re-analyzed previously published TCR beta repertoires from several hundred donors and added high-resolution HLA genotyping. Typing coverage varied by locus: roughly 629-640 donors for A, B, C, DRB1 and DQB1; roughly 520 for DQA1; around 610 for DPA1; around 450 for DPB1. The study at large found these results: CMV serostatus was the only immune exposure information available for the cohort. Assigning TCR associations to individual alleles was difficult when HLA alleles, especially DR and DQ, strongly co-occurred. At a false discovery rate of 0.05, a later analysis linked under 20,000 TCR beta sequences to specific HLA alleles. Some IMGT-functional V segments, including TRBV6-2 and TRBV6-3, could not be told apart with the 87-base-pair reads, so those segments were excluded. Linkage disequilibrium might explain the correlated functional status among segregating V segments, but an unknown experimental factor could not be ruled out. In an earlier analysis of more than 450 of the donors, most TCR beta V segments were observed in productive rearrangements about 87% or about 30% of the time, broadly matching IMGT annotations. In the study, around 160 TCR beta chains were listed as associated with cytomegalovirus. Roughly uniform sequencing depth across donors was assumed in presence/absence analyses, although this assumption may not hold. A further reported finding was that TCR beta sequences accurately predicted the HLA-A and HLA-B alleles for most subjects in the first cohort. Across donors, most TCR sequences were observed very rarely, whereas some public TCRs were present in many individuals. HLA typing was unavailable for some donors at each locus, so association tests used only the typed subset. An association between a missense DCLRE1C variant and V-gene and J-gene trimming of TCR beta chains was found in a later genetic analysis and replicated in an independent cohort. The classifier was reported to diagnose cytomegalovirus status with high specificity and sensitivity in both the original and validation cohorts. Several of the top co-occurrence clusters appeared to be linked to parvovirus B19, influenza, CMV and Epstein-Barr virus, according to a later analysis. The sequencing pipeline was judged likely to have produced a cluster of highly shared sequence variants as a technical artifact. In this cohort, only TCR beta chains were sequenced, and detectable features were limited by the absence of alpha or paired-chain data. In a later analysis, the rate of TCR association differed among HLA loci, with DRB1 alleles having the most associated TCRs and HLA-C alleles having the fewest. Compared with the roughly 670-donor mean, donors in an Asian-associated ancestry cluster had fewer N-insertions in productive TCRs, according to a later genetic analysis. In a later analysis, most CMV-associated TCR beta chains were found to appear HLA-restricted, with HLA associations seemingly driven largely by CMV exposure. The earlier analysis of a few hundred of the donors excluded 15 to 20 rarely observed V segments, including chromosome 9 orphons, because counts were too low. In vitro tests confirmed that three of the cytomegalovirus-associated TCR beta chains recognize cytomegalovirus antigens. According to the authors, the approach could potentially be generalized to other disease states and immunological phenotypes. In a later analysis, HLA-associated TCR beta chains were found to be more clonally expanded and to have lower generation probabilities than equally common non-associated chains.

The library relied on the immunoSEQ multiplex PCR assay. The multiplex PCR relied on a mix of 60 forward primers for TCR Vbeta segments and 13 reverse primers for TCR Jbeta segments. The CDR3 region of rearranged TCR beta genes was amplified from genomic DNA with a multiplex PCR assay. The Illumina HiSeq System was used to sequence the amplified TCR beta libraries as 87-base-pair reads. The authors' analysis ran thus. A later analysis tallied 75 million to 95 million unique TCR beta chains across the 666 repertoires, and approximately 11 million of those chains were shared by two or more donors. A nearest-neighbor algorithm error-corrected the raw reads and collapsed the reads into unique sequences, merging closely related sequences to remove PCR and sequencing errors. To assign V, D and J gene segments, CDR3 sequences were aligned to IMGT reference sequences. Each retained sequence needed at least a six-nucleotide match to both a V gene segment and a J gene segment. Rearrangements were classified as productive when the CDR3 lacked stop codons and remained in frame with V and J, and all other rearrangements were classified as non-productive. Following IMGT convention, CDR3 was defined as the stretch from the second conserved V-encoded cysteine to the conserved J-encoded phenylalanine. The earlier analysis of 500 to 750 of the donors excluded any sequence lacking an unambiguous match to a single V gene segment. An earlier analysis of just under 600 of the donors called V segments functional above 56.7% productive rearrangements and segregating when the between-donor standard deviation exceeded 5%. A statistical classification framework was developed to diagnose cytomegalovirus status using the catalog of TCR beta chain sequences. A later analysis assigned V and J genes by comparing TCR nucleotide sequences with IMGT/GENE-DB human TR gene sequences. Using the TCRdist pipeline, a later analysis assigned CDR3 sequences along with most-parsimonious VDJ recombination scenarios. In a later analysis, each TCR beta chain was defined by its CDR3 amino acid sequence together with its V-gene family, and reads without a unique V-gene family were excluded. To address suspected cross-contamination and a sequencing artifact, a later analysis removed a few hundred highly shared, low-generation-probability nucleotide sequences. For each public chain, a later analysis derived a clonal expansion index from normalized ranks of inferred template counts within each repertoire. In a later analysis, generation probabilities were computed with a VDJ recombination model fitted to out-of-frame rearrangements, and the resulting probabilities were checked against IGoR. Hypergeometric tests were used in a later analysis to score TCR-TCR, TCR-HLA and TCR-CMV co-occurrence, with a repertoire-size bias correction applied to the TCR pairs. False discovery rates were estimated in a later analysis by permuting HLA or CMV assignments 20 times. A later analysis grouped co-occurring TCRs with DBSCAN, adding TCRdist sequence similarity when clustering within HLA-allele-positive subsets. For co-occurrence clustering, repertoires with fewer than 30,000 or more than 120,000 public chains were excluded, along with 5 or 6 repertoires with anomalous nucleotide sharing. In TCRdb, the immuneACCESS table is reduced to in-frame sequences with V and J assigned. These tables do not hold every clone; where another copy was compared, an unresolved V gene accounts for under half, and the others remain unexplained. For V, J and clone size, that table is used; D and trimming come from the DNA. The sample includes about 170,000 clones, with approximately 67% observed a single time. 2.5% to 3% of the sample is held by the ten biggest clonotypes.

The cohort consisted of 666 healthy bone marrow donors. All cohort members were sampled while nominally healthy, although unrecorded immune exposures were likely present. The donor tested CMV seronegative and was one of the 352 seronegative cohort members. A peripheral blood sample was provided by each donor, and peripheral blood mononuclear cells were used for TCR beta sequencing. The Qiagen DNeasy Blood Extraction Kit was used to extract genomic DNA from the blood cell samples. CDR3 length: 14 amino acids, cysteine to phenylalanine. Here the CDR3 DNA is all that survives: 42 bases in frame from base 1. According to the germline V gene, CDR1 reads SGHAT and CDR2 reads FQNNGV. V sheds 4 bases and J sheds 4 bases, leaving 13 bases between their ends.

The rearranged chain carries TRBV11-2 and TRBJ1-1; the D gene cannot be named for sure. The sample taken for sequencing was PBMCs. This TCR was recovered from a middle-aged man in good health and CMV-seronegative. The CDR3: CASSSRWGGTEAFF. The DNA sequence reads TGTGCCAGCAGCTCAAGGTGGGGAGGCACTGAAGCTTTCTTT.